Listed below are T cell receptor beta chains from one sample, sequenced in a study of shared clonotypes between healthy human individuals. Libraries were prepared by immunoSEQ multiplex PCR; TCRdb keeps only in-frame clonotypes and omits some of them. Of 2,500,000 or so clones in the sample, 90% to 95% are singletons; the top ten hold about 0.38%. The sample was naive CD4+ T cells from PBMCs. All receptors come from a man younger than 35 in good health. Some clones in this sample may be carry-over from other donors' samples. Each CDR3 is given with its conserved first and last residue. A D gene is named only where the DNA matches it firmly.

TRBJ1-4 | - | TRBV19 | CASSNNRLGSATNEKLFF | TGTGCCAGCTCAAATAACAGGCTAGGGAGTGCAACTAATGAAAAACTGTTTTTT
TRBJ2-3 | TRBD2 | TRBV7-2 | CASSLLAGGTDTQYF | TGTGCCAGCAGCTTACTAGCGGGAGGCACAGATACGCAGTATTTT
TRBJ1-1 | - | TRBV5-4 | CASSLFYRGNTEAFF | TGTGCCAGCAGCTTGTTTTACAGAGGGAACACTGAAGCTTTCTTT
TRBJ2-1 | TRBD2 | TRBV27 | CASSSTSGTYYNEQFF | TGTGCCAGCAGTTCGACTAGCGGCACTTACTACAATGAGCAGTTCTTC
TRBJ2-1 | TRBD2 | TRBV19 | CASSIAGGDNEQFF | TGTGCCAGTAGTATAGCGGGAGGGGACAATGAGCAGTTCTTC
TRBJ2-3 | - | TRBV7-3 | CASSLTRDTEDTQYF | TGTGCCAGCAGCTTGACACGGGACACGGAAGATACGCAGTATTTT
TRBJ2-1 | - | TRBV28 | CASRPAGSTYNEQFF | TGTGCCAGCAGACCGGCCGGGAGCACCTACAATGAGCAGTTCTTC
TRBJ1-1 | - | TRBV7-9 | CASSSPLTNTEAFF | TGTGCCAGCAGCTCACCCTTGACGAACACTGAAGCTTTCTTT
TRBJ2-1 | TRBD2 | TRBV5-1 | CASGPLAGSYNEQFF | TGCGCCAGCGGCCCTCTAGCGGGAAGCTACAATGAGCAGTTCTTC
TRBJ1-1 | - | TRBV29-1 | CSVGRSIAMNTEAFF | TGCAGCGTCGGACGTAGCATTGCCATGAACACTGAAGCTTTCTTT
TRBJ2-7 | TRBD1 | TRBV6-4 | CASSRDRGLYEQYF | TGTGCCAGCTCTAGGGACAGGGGACTTTACGAGCAGTACTTC
TRBJ2-5 | - | TRBV7-8 | CASSLAIGTPETQYF | TGTGCCAGCAGCTTAGCTATCGGGACACCAGAGACCCAGTACTTC
TRBJ2-2 | - | TRBV30 | CAWRDTGNTGELFF | TGTGCCTGGAGGGACACAGGGAACACCGGGGAGCTGTTTTTT
TRBJ1-3 | TRBD1 | TRBV28 | CASSSAGQGFFTIYF | TGTGCCAGCAGTTCGGCCGGACAGGGGTTTTTCACCATATATTTT
TRBJ2-7 | - | TRBV28 | CASSLLGQGSRSEQYF | TGTGCCAGCAGTTTACTCGGGCAGGGAAGCCGGTCCGAGCAGTACTTC
TRBJ1-3 | - | TRBV25-1 | CASSEGRISGNTIYF | TGTGCCAGCAGCGAGGGACGGATCTCTGGAAACACCATATATTTT
TRBJ1-5 | - | TRBV2 | CASREGSNGNQPQHF | TGTGCCAGCAGAGAGGGCAGTAATGGCAATCAGCCCCAGCATTTT
TRBJ2-1 | - | TRBV2 | CASNPGDPYNEQFF | TGTGCCAGCAACCCTGGGGACCCCTACAATGAGCAGTTCTTC
TRBJ2-1 | TRBD1 | TRBV7-3 | CASSSTGDNMIDEQFF | TGTGCCAGCAGCTCGACAGGGGACAATATGATCGATGAGCAGTTCTTC
TRBJ2-7 | - | TRBV11-1 | CASSFFNEQYF | TGTGCCAGCAGCTTTTTCAACGAGCAGTACTTC
TRBJ2-5 | TRBD2 | TRBV5-1 | CASSQGLAGGQETQYF | TGCGCCAGCAGCCAGGGACTAGCGGGAGGGCAAGAGACCCAGTACTTC
TRBJ2-1 | - | TRBV20-1 | CSAAGSGEQFF | TGCAGTGCGGCAGGGTCGGGTGAGCAGTTCTTC